A selection of T cell receptor beta chains follows, all from one sample in a study of cytomegalovirus exposure and HLA in healthy donors. Here immunoSEQ multiplex PCR was the method, and the copy in TCRdb shows in-frame clones only, minus some. The table lists just over 80,000 clones, about 79% of them singletons, with approximately 5.6% in the top ten. The sequencing sample was made of PBMCs. All receptors derive from a man aged 18 to 29 in good health and CMV-seropositive. CDR3s include the opening cysteine and the closing phenylalanine or tryptophan. Each record gives: V gene, clone size, J gene, D gene, CDR3 DNA, CDR3 protein. A D gene is named only where the DNA matches it firmly. Expanded clones are given a class, and other clones once, few, many or no size at all.

V gene: TRBV15; clone size: -; J gene: TRBJ2-1; D gene: -; CDR3 DNA: TGTGCCACCAGCAGAGATCAGGGAACCTACAATGAGCAGTTCTTC; CDR3 protein: CATSRDQGTYNEQFF
V gene: TRBV5-1; clone size: once; J gene: TRBJ1-1; D gene: -; CDR3 DNA: TGCGCCAGCAGCTTGGGGTGGGGGGCTGAAGCTTTCTTT; CDR3 protein: CASSLGWGAEAFF
V gene: TRBV9; clone size: -; J gene: TRBJ2-1; D gene: TRBD2; CDR3 DNA: TGTGCCAGCAGCTTCGGGACTAGCGGGAGTTTGGATGAGCAGTTCTTC; CDR3 protein: CASSFGTSGSLDEQFF
V gene: TRBV6-6; clone size: few; J gene: TRBJ2-2; D gene: TRBD2; CDR3 DNA: TGTGCCAGCAGGACTAGCGGGAGCGACGGGGAGCTGTTTTTT; CDR3 protein: CASRTSGSDGELFF
V gene: TRBV13; clone size: -; J gene: TRBJ1-1; D gene: -; CDR3 DNA: TGTGCCAGCAGCTCCTTAGATAGGAACACTGAAGCTTTCTTT; CDR3 protein: CASSSLDRNTEAFF
V gene: TRBV4-1; clone size: -; J gene: TRBJ1-1; D gene: -; CDR3 DNA: TGCGCCAGCAGCCAAGATCTAGTTGCCAGCACTGAAGCTTTCTTT; CDR3 protein: CASSQDLVASTEAFF
V gene: TRBV6-1; clone size: -; J gene: TRBJ2-1; D gene: TRBD2; CDR3 DNA: TGTGCCAGCAGGGGGTTGACTAGCGGGAGCGGGTTCTTC; CDR3 protein: CASRGLTSGSGFF
V gene: TRBV9; clone size: -; J gene: TRBJ1-1; D gene: -; CDR3 DNA: TGTGCCAGCAGCGTAGTAACAGGGATGAACACTGAAGCTTTCTTT; CDR3 protein: CASSVVTGMNTEAFF
V gene: TRBV7-8; clone size: -; J gene: TRBJ2-7; D gene: -; CDR3 DNA: TGTGCCAGCAGCTTAGCTCACGGAGCCATTCTCTACTACGAGCAGTACTTC; CDR3 protein: CASSLAHGAILYYEQYF
V gene: TRBV6-1; clone size: -; J gene: TRBJ1-2; D gene: TRBD1; CDR3 DNA: TGTGCCAGCAAAGGTGACAGGGTGCATGGCTACACCTTC; CDR3 protein: CASKGDRVHGYTF
V gene: TRBV7-3; clone size: -; J gene: TRBJ2-2; D gene: TRBD2; CDR3 DNA: TGTGCCAGCAGCTTACCGTCGAGTGGGCGACTAGCGGCAACCGGGGAGCTGTTTTTT; CDR3 protein: CASSLPSSGRLAATGELFF
V gene: TRBV7-2; clone size: -; J gene: TRBJ2-7; D gene: TRBD2; CDR3 DNA: TGTGCCAGCAGCTGGTCCGCCGGGACTAGCCTTTACGAGCAGTACTTC; CDR3 protein: CASSWSAGTSLYEQYF
V gene: TRBV2; clone size: -; J gene: TRBJ1-4; D gene: TRBD1; CDR3 DNA: TGTGCCAGCAGCCCGACAGGGGTCAGCGCAACTAATGAAAAACTGTTTTTT; CDR3 protein: CASSPTGVSATNEKLFF
V gene: TRBV9; clone size: -; J gene: TRBJ2-5; D gene: -; CDR3 DNA: TGTGCCAGCAGCTCAGGGGGGACCCTTCAACACTTC; CDR3 protein: CASSSGGTLQHF
V gene: TRBV6-1; clone size: -; J gene: TRBJ2-1; D gene: TRBD2; CDR3 DNA: TGTGCCAGCACCTTTGCTAGCGGGGATTACAATGAGCAGTTCTTC; CDR3 protein: CASTFASGDYNEQFF
V gene: TRBV28; clone size: once; J gene: TRBJ2-6; D gene: -; CDR3 DNA: TGTGCCAGCAGTTTGCGGGGCTCCTCTGGGGCCAACGTCCTGACTTTC; CDR3 protein: CASSLRGSSGANVLTF
V gene: TRBV10-3; clone size: once; J gene: TRBJ1-2; D gene: -; CDR3 DNA: TGTGCCATCAGTGCGAGGTGGGAGGATGGCTACACCTTC; CDR3 protein: CAISARWEDGYTF
V gene: TRBV5-1; clone size: -; J gene: TRBJ2-1; D gene: TRBD2; CDR3 DNA: TGCGCCAGCAGCGAGACTAGCGGGAGGGCCTTTGAGCAGTTCTTC; CDR3 protein: CASSETSGRAFEQFF